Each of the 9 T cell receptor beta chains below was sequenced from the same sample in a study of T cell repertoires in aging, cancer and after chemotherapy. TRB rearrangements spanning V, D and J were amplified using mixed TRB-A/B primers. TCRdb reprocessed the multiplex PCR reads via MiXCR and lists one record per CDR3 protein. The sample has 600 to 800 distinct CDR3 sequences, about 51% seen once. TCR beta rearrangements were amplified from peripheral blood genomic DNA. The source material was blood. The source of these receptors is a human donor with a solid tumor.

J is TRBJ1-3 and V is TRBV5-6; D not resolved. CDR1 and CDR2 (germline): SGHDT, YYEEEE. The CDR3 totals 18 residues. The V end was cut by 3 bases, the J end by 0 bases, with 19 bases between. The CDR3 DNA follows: TGTGCCAGCAGCTCATGGTCAGACGAGGGTTACTCTGGAAACACCATATATTTT. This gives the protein CASSSWSDEGYSGNTIYF.

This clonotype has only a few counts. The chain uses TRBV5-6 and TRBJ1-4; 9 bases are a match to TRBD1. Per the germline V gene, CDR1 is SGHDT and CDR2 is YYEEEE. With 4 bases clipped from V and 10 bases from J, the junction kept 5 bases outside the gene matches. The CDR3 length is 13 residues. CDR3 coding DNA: TGTGCCAGCAGCGCGGGACAGGGCGGAAAACTGTTTTTT. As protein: CASSAGQGGKLFF.

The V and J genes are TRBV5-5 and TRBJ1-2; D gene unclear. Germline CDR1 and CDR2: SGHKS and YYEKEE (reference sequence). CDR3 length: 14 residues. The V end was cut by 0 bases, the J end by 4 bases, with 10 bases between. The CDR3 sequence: CASSLAPEVYGYTF. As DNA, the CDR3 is TGTGCCAGCAGCTTGGCTCCAGAAGTCTATGGCTACACCTTC.

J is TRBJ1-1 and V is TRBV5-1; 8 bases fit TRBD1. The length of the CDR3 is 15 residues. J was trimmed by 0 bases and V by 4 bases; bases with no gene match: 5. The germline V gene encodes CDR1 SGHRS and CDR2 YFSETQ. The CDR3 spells CASSDYRGMNTEAFF. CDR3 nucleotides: TGCGCCAGCAGCGACTACAGGGGGATGAACACTGAAGCTTTCTTT.

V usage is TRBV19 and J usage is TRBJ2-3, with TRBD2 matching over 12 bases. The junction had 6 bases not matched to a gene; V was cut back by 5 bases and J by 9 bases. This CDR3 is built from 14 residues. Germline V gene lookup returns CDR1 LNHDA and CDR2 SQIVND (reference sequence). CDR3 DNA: TGTGCCAGTAGTCCTAGCGGGGGGGCCGTCACGCAGTATTTT. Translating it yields CASSPSGGAVTQYF.

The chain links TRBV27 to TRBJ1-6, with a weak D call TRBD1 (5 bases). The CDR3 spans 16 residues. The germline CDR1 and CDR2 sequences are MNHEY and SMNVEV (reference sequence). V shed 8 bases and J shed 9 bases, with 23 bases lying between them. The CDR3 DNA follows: TGTGCCAGCTCACCAGCCGTGGGGCAGGGAGGTTCACCCCTCCACTTT. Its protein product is CASSPAVGQGGSPLHF.

CDR3 residues: CASSFETYGYGYTF. In DNA form, the CDR3 reads TGTGCCAGCAGCTTTGAGACTTATGGCTATGGCTACACCTTC. V is TRBV7-2 and J is TRBJ1-2, with no clear D. This CDR3 comprises 14 residues. The germline V and J ends were trimmed by 3 bases and 4 bases, with 12 bases remaining between them. The germline V gene has CDR1 SGHTA and CDR2 FQGNSA.

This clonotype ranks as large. The DNA of the CDR3 is TGCAGCGTTGCCGGGACAGGGGCTACCTACGAGCAGTACTTC. Translated, it gives CSVAGTGATYEQYF. The V gene is TRBV29-1, the J gene TRBJ2-7; 10 positions match TRBD1. V lost 4 bases and J lost 2; bases outside the gene matches: 5. The V gene's germline CDR1 is SQVTM and CDR2 ANQGSEA. The CDR3 is 14 residues long.

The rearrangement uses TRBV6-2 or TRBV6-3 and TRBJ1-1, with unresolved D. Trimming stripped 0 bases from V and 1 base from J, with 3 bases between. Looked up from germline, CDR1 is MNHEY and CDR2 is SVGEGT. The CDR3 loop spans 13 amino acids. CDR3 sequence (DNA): TGTGCCAGCAGTTACTCGACGAACACTGAAGCTTTCTTT. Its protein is CASSYSTNTEAFF.